These T cell receptor beta chains were read from a single sample in a study of T cell changes during pregnancy in multiple sclerosis. Some clones are missing from TCRdb's copy, which holds only in-frame ones; the method was immunoSEQ multiplex PCR. The table lists over 100,000 clones, 90% to 95% of them singletons, with approximately 1.5% in the top ten. The sequencing here drew on peripheral blood, taken in the third trimester of pregnancy. The source is a female donor with multiple sclerosis, enrolled in a pregnancy study. CDR3s leave out the opening cysteine and the closing phenylalanine or tryptophan.

V,J,CDR3
TRBV25-1,TRBJ1-4,ASSSSVNEKLF
TRBV2,TRBJ1-4,ASSETGFPNEKLF
TRBV30,TRBJ2-1,AWSRGRGGMGQF
TRBV15,TRBJ1-2,ATSRDWGTLTF
TRBV11-2,TRBJ2-1,ASSPNHWTSGNDEQF
TRBV7-9,TRBJ1-6,ASSPPGQGNTSPLH
TRBV18,TRBJ2-3,ASSQGAGGPNTQY
TRBV19,TRBJ1-5,ASSFVQGSKQPQH
TRBV21-1,TRBJ1-6,ASSKRAYNSPLH
TRBV28,TRBJ2-7,ASSLWGTGKNEQY
TRBV9,TRBJ1-2,ASSVSGAGGGGYT
TRBV6-6,TRBJ1-6,ASSYGRGIDNSPLH